This is a list of T cell receptor beta chains from one sample in a study of CXCR3-negative and CXCR3-positive naive CD8 T cells. TCRdb reprocessed the 5' RACE reads, with one entry per CDR3 protein and no DNA. The ten top clones account for approximately 0.5%, within a sample of tens of thousands of distinct CDR3 sequences. Specimen: naive CXCR3+ CD8+ T cells from blood. These receptors were obtained from a human donor in good health. Some clones in this sample may be carry-over from other donors' samples. CDR3s include the opening cysteine and the closing phenylalanine or tryptophan.

v_call	j_call	cdr3_aa
TRBV7-2	TRBJ2-7	CASSAQGLHYEQYF
TRBV12-3/TRBV12-4	TRBJ1-2	CASSFVEDGYTF
TRBV4-2	TRBJ2-3	CASSPTGGTQYF
TRBV11-2	TRBJ2-7	CASSWGSGRSYEQYF
TRBV7-9	TRBJ2-7	CASSSGTSGGHRLYEQYF
TRBV4-3	TRBJ2-5	CASSQEAAGARETQYF
TRBV9	TRBJ2-4	CASSPAGQLAKNIQYF
TRBV14	TRBJ2-1	CASSRNPAVKRQVF
TRBV4-1	TRBJ2-3	CASSQDEAGKTADTQYF
TRBV5-5	TRBJ2-7	CASSLEGQGNEQYF
TRBV27	TRBJ2-6	CASSPARSGANVLTF
TRBV20-1	TRBJ2-7	CSATGTSTYEQYF
TRBV29-1	TRBJ2-1	CSVESDNEQFF
TRBV7-3	TRBJ1-1	CASSPTGGPEAFF
TRBV7-2	TRBJ2-7	CASSWGGDPYEQYF
TRBV7-9	TRBJ2-7	CATVHGDWSYEQYF
TRBV19	TRBJ2-1	CASSISGGLNEQFF
TRBV4-3	TRBJ1-2	CASSQDESDIYGYTF
TRBV4-1	TRBJ1-1	CASSQGQGGSEAFF
TRBV27	TRBJ2-1	CASRDRGGEQFF
TRBV5-1	TRBJ2-3	CASSVGLAGTDTQYF
TRBV7-2	TRBJ2-2	CASSQWRNTGELFF
TRBV20-1	TRBJ1-2	CSALRDLILYGYTF
TRBV21-1	TRBJ1-1	CASTPGHTEAFF
TRBV10-3	TRBJ1-1	CAISREPQGVLAEAFF
TRBV7-6	TRBJ2-5	CASSLEASVGETQYF
TRBV6-2/TRBV6-3	TRBJ2-7	CASSYFSGDSYEQYF
TRBV12-3/TRBV12-4	TRBJ1-1	CASSSEGGLNTEAFF
TRBV14	TRBJ1-2	CASSQAWRQGYYGYTF
TRBV28	TRBJ1-2	CASSLRTGRYGYTF
TRBV28	TRBJ2-7	CASSLGPGQGYEQYF
TRBV4-3	TRBJ1-2	CASSQDLGTRANYGYTF
TRBV28	TRBJ2-7	CASSLVETAYEQYF
TRBV4-1	TRBJ2-7	CASSQDHGYEQYF
TRBV6-2/TRBV6-3	TRBJ2-7	CATDGREEQYF
TRBV29-1	TRBJ2-1	CSVVDLDMAEQFF
TRBV7-8	TRBJ2-5	CASSLLETQYF
TRBV10-2	TRBJ2-5	CATWGTFQETQYF
TRBV4-3	TRBJ2-4	CASSPENKNIQYF
TRBV4-3	TRBJ1-1	CASSQDLRTENTEAFF
TRBV20-1	TRBJ1-2	CSARGGHRKVDYTF
TRBV29-1	TRBJ2-3	CSVEWVGFSSTDTQYF
TRBV7-9	TRBJ1-5	CASSHRDRLSNQPQHF
TRBV5-1	TRBJ1-2	CATAEESYGYTF
TRBV28	TRBJ2-1	CASTVGSYNEQFF
TRBV19	TRBJ2-1	CASSIGAGGYDEQFF
TRBV7-9	TRBJ2-7	CASSLTHEQYF
TRBV7-6	TRBJ2-1	CASSLSNNEQFF
TRBV7-8	TRBJ2-5	CASSMPGLQETQYF
TRBV5-1	TRBJ2-3	CASSLLGVSTDTQYF
TRBV7-9	TRBJ2-1	CASSLPGLRSNEQFF
TRBV28	TRBJ2-6	CASSQQLSGANVLTF
TRBV29-1	TRBJ1-2	CSVATGPLNGYTF